Below, one T cell receptor beta chain is given with its context. Its specificity is unknown. Primers: 60 Vbeta forward and 13 Jbeta reverse. Sequencing used immunoSEQ multiplex PCR; TCRdb keeps in-frame clones, though not all of them. The top ten hold 3.5% of the sample, which has some 150,000 clones, 70% to 80% seen once. The sample comes from a study of cytomegalovirus exposure and HLA in healthy donors. On the study more broadly: The Caucasian-associated ancestry cluster held around four fifths of a few hundred genotyped donors.

Study outcomes and limitations: The study labeled 150 to 200 TCR beta chains cytomegalovirus-associated. Evidence from a later analysis indicated that most CMV-associated TCR beta chains looked HLA-restricted.

Sequencing was carried out using PBMCs. This TCR came from a human donor in good health.

The CDR3 DNA reads TGTGCCAGCAGTCCACTATCATATGGAGGCTACACCTTC. It is translated as CASSPLSYGGYTF. The rearrangement uses TRBV6-8 and TRBJ1-2; D is unclear. This CDR3 region has 13 residues. Germline assignment: CDR1 MNHGY and CDR2 SAAAGT. The V gene lost 5 bases and the J gene lost 8 bases, with 15 bases spanning the gap.